This T cell receptor beta chain was sequenced in a study of blood T cell repertoires in COVID-19. Study in general: Acute and convalescent COVID-19 samples came from the United States, Italy and Spain. T cells, B-cell-depleted T cells, or PBMCs provided the cDNA or gDNA that served as material.

Source study methods: Amplifying reference gene primers gave estimates of nucleated cell counts. The protocol was immunoSEQ multiplex PCR, while the TCRdb copy is restricted to in-frame clones and leaves out a portion. Clone size and V and J calls were adopted from that table, with D and trimming inferred from the DNA. Of some 270,000 clones listed, roughly 89% are singletons. The trim removed 6 bases at V and 1 base at J, leaving 5 bases unmatched. This CDR3 has 14 amino acids. The germline V gene encodes CDR1 MNHEY and CDR2 SMNVEV (reference sequence). This sequence originates from a woman aged 35 to 49 who had recovered from COVID-19. Sequencing was done on a sample of peripheral blood. The chain recombines TRBV27 with TRBJ2-7, with TRBD1 matching 8 bases. The chain's CDR3 is CASRIQGASYEQYV. In DNA, the CDR3 is TGTGCCAGCAGAATCCAGGGGGCATCCTACGAGCAGTACGTC.